A selection of T cell receptor beta chains follows, all from one sample in a study of T cell responses to AZD1222 COVID-19 vaccine. Clones were read by immunoSEQ multiplex PCR, and TCRdb kept only the in-frame ones, dropping some. The sample shows about 130,000 clones, approximately 86% of them seen only once. The sample consisted of peripheral blood, taken 28 days after the second AZD1222 dose. Receptor source: an adult who received the AZD1222 COVID-19 vaccine. CDR3s include the opening cysteine and the closing phenylalanine or tryptophan. The D gene is left open where the match is weak. Part of the rows lack a size; the others show once, few, many or a class for expanded clones.

-	TRBD1	TRBV12-3/TRBV12-4	TRBJ1-2	TGTGCCAGCAGCGGGACAGGACTCTATGGCTACACCTTC	CASSGTGLYGYTF
-	-	TRBV5-6	TRBJ1-2	TGTGCCAGCAGCCTGGCCGGGACCCTTAACTATGGCTACACCTTC	CASSLAGTLNYGYTF
-	-	TRBV6-5	TRBJ2-7	TGTGCCAGCAGGCGACTACAGGGCAAGCAGTACTTC	CASRRLQGKQYF
-	TRBD1	TRBV6-5	TRBJ1-1	TGTGCCAGCATGACAGGGGGCGCGTACACTGAAGCTTTCTTT	CASMTGGAYTEAFF
-	TRBD1	TRBV27	TRBJ2-5	TGTGCCAGCACCGGCGGACAGGTTGTGAAGACCCAGTACTTC	CASTGGQVVKTQYF
-	-	TRBV29-1	TRBJ2-1	TGCAGCGTTGAGGAAAGGACGTCTTACAATGAGCAGTTCTTC	CSVEERTSYNEQFF
-	-	TRBV3-1/TRBV3-2	TRBJ2-1	TGTGCCAGCAGCTTGGGTACTCCCATTTCCACCGACAATGAGCAGTTCTTC	CASSLGTPISTDNEQFF
-	TRBD1	TRBV19	TRBJ2-7	TGTGCCAGTACCCAAACCGACAGGGCTGAGCAGTACTTC	CASTQTDRAEQYF
-	-	TRBV27	TRBJ1-2	TGTGCCAGCAGTTTGGAGGGGGAGTACTATGGCTACACCTTC	CASSLEGEYYGYTF
-	TRBD1	TRBV10-3	TRBJ1-3	TGTGCCATCAGTGAACCAAGACAGGGTTCCTCTGGAAACACCATATATTTT	CAISEPRQGSSGNTIYF
-	TRBD1	TRBV12-3/TRBV12-4	TRBJ1-2	TGTGCCAGCAGAACGACAGGGGATGGCTACACCTTC	CASRTTGDGYTF
-	-	TRBV15	TRBJ1-5	TGTGCCACCAGCAGAGGGCGAGATCAGCCCCAGCATTTT	CATSRGRDQPQHF
once	TRBD2	TRBV10-2	TRBJ2-7	TGCGCCAGCAGTGGTAGACTAGCGGGATTTGGAGAGCAGTACTTC	CASSGRLAGFGEQYF
-	-	TRBV28	TRBJ1-5	TGTGCCAGCACTCCAATAGGGCAGTTCAATCAGCCCCAGCATTTT	CASTPIGQFNQPQHF
few	-	TRBV24-1	TRBJ2-2	TGTGCCACCAGTGATACCCCCTTTGGGAGTGTGGGCACCGGGGAGCTGTTTTTT	CATSDTPFGSVGTGELFF
-	-	TRBV30	TRBJ1-4	TGTGCCTGGACAGGGGTGGATGAAAAACTGTTTTTT	CAWTGVDEKLFF
-	-	TRBV30	TRBJ1-6	TGTGCCTGGAGGAGCTCCCCGGGCTATAATTCACCCCTCCACTTT	CAWRSSPGYNSPLHF
-	TRBD2	TRBV3-1/TRBV3-2	TRBJ2-7	TGTGCCAGCAGCCAAGGGACTAGCGGGAGAAATGGCTACGAGCAGTACTTC	CASSQGTSGRNGYEQYF
-	TRBD1	TRBV28	TRBJ2-7	TGTGCCAGCAGGTCGACAGGGGGCAAACACGAGCAGTACTTC	CASRSTGGKHEQYF
-	TRBD2	TRBV3-1/TRBV3-2	TRBJ2-7	TGTGCCAGCAGCCGATTGACTAGCGGGAGGGCCTACGAGCAGTACTTC	CASSRLTSGRAYEQYF
-	-	TRBV27	TRBJ2-1	TGTGCCAGCAGTTTTAACGGGAATGAGCAGTTCTTC	CASSFNGNEQFF
-	TRBD2	TRBV5-1	TRBJ2-1	TGCGCCAGCAGCCCCGGGACTAGCGGGAGAGTGGGTGAGCAGTTCTTC	CASSPGTSGRVGEQFF
-	-	TRBV5-1	TRBJ1-1	TGCGCCAGCAGCTTGGATGGGAGGGTGTACACTGAAGCTTTCTTT	CASSLDGRVYTEAFF
-	TRBD2	TRBV7-9	TRBJ2-1	TGTGCCAGCAGCTTAGTGCGGGAGTTCTACAATGAGCAGTTCTTC	CASSLVREFYNEQFF
-	-	TRBV3-1/TRBV3-2	TRBJ1-1	TGTGCCAGCAGCCATTTGACCGAAAAAGGGGGCACTGAAGCTTTCTTT	CASSHLTEKGGTEAFF
-	-	TRBV7-6	TRBJ2-1	TGTGCCAGCAGCTGGGCGGAAGGCCCCAATGAGCAGTTCTTC	CASSWAEGPNEQFF
once	-	TRBV3-1/TRBV3-2	TRBJ2-5	TGTGCCAGCAGCCAAGAGAGCAAAGAGACCCAGTACTTC	CASSQESKETQYF
-	-	TRBV9	TRBJ2-1	TGTGCCAGCAGCCGCCAGGGGGGCCTGATAGGCGATGAGCAGTTCTTC	CASSRQGGLIGDEQFF
-	-	TRBV7-9	TRBJ2-3	TGTGCCAGCAGCTTAGGAGCTTATTGGAGCGATACGCAGTATTTT	CASSLGAYWSDTQYF
-	-	TRBV7-8	TRBJ1-2	TGTGCCAGCAGCTACTCCCGACAGGCCTTCAATGGCTACACCTTC	CASSYSRQAFNGYTF
-	-	TRBV19	TRBJ1-5	TGTGCCAGTAGTATAGCCACCTCTCCTCAGCCCCAGCATTTT	CASSIATSPQPQHF
-	-	TRBV19	TRBJ2-2	TGTGCCAGTAGGGGGTTTCAGCAAACGAACACCGGGGAGCTGTTTTTT	CASRGFQQTNTGELFF
-	-	TRBV30	TRBJ2-7	TGTGCCTGGAGCATTTCTCTAGGTTCCGAGCAGTACTTC	CAWSISLGSEQYF
-	-	TRBV3-1/TRBV3-2	TRBJ1-2	TGTGCCAGCAGCAGAAACATATACTATGGCTACACCTTC	CASSRNIYYGYTF
few	-	TRBV5-1	TRBJ2-7	TGCGCCAGCAGCGACGGGTCAGGGGCCACCTACGAGCAGTACTTC	CASSDGSGATYEQYF
-	TRBD2	TRBV7-8	TRBJ2-7	TGTGCCAGCAGCCCAGGGACTAGCGGGAGCTACGAGCAGTACTTC	CASSPGTSGSYEQYF
-	-	TRBV19	TRBJ1-4	TGTGCCAGTAGATCGGGTTGGGGGGATGAAAAACTGTTTTTT	CASRSGWGDEKLFF
-	TRBD2	TRBV11-3	TRBJ2-2	TGTGCCAGCAGCCCGACTAGCGGGAAGGGGTCCGGGGAGCTGTTTTTT	CASSPTSGKGSGELFF
-	TRBD1	TRBV18	TRBJ1-3	TGTGCCAGCTCACGACAGGGCGCCGGAAACACCATATATTTT	CASSRQGAGNTIYF
-	-	TRBV9	TRBJ1-3	TGTGCCAGCAGCGTAGACGATTACTCTGGAAACACCATATATTTT	CASSVDDYSGNTIYF
-	TRBD2	TRBV19	TRBJ2-3	TGTGCCAGTAGTCTAGGGGGCTACGGACTAGCGGGATCCACAGATACGCAGTATTTT	CASSLGGYGLAGSTDTQYF